This passage covers 7 T cell receptor beta chains from one sample sequenced in a study of blood T cell repertoires in COVID-19. Assay: immunoSEQ multiplex PCR; the TCRdb copy retains only in-frame clones and omits some. Of about 400,000 clones in the sample, about 89% were seen once. Input material: peripheral blood. These receptors were taken from a man between 35 and 55 years old with acute or convalescent COVID-19.

The rearrangement uses TRBV30 and TRBJ1-4; 9 bases agree with TRBD1. The germline V gene encodes CDR1 GTSNPN and CDR2 SVGIG (reference sequence). Trimming took 5 bases from V and 3 from J; bases not matched to a gene: 4. CDR3 length equals 14 residues. CDR3 protein: CAWLTGGPNEKLFF. The CDR3 nucleotides read TGTGCCTGGCTTACAGGGGGCCCTAATGAAAAACTGTTTTTT.

The genes are TRBV4-1 and TRBJ1-1; 10 nucleotides align to TRBD1. The CDR3 totals 19 residues. Trimming took 0 bases from V and 4 from J; bases not matched to a gene: 14. Germline loops: CDR1 MGHRA, CDR2 YSYEKL. The CDR3 loop is CASSQERVGTGVKGTEAFF. CDR3 bases: TGCGCCAGCAGCCAAGAAAGGGTCGGGACAGGGGTAAAGGGCACTGAAGCTTTCTTT.

The CDR3 DNA sequence: TGCGCCAGCAGGATGGACAGTAACACTGAAGCTTTCTTT. This translates into CASRMDSNTEAFF. V gene TRBV10-1 combines with J gene TRBJ1-1; D possibly corresponds to TRBD1 (6 bases). The CDR3 is 13 amino acids. CDR1 is WNHNN and CDR2 is SYGVQD in the germline V gene (reference sequence). Trimming took off 6 bases at V and 2 bases at J, with 10 bases between the two ends.

The rearrangement links TRBV30 to TRBJ2-3; D is unresolved. The CDR3 length is 12 residues. V lost 2 bases, J lost 3 bases, and 6 bases lay in between. Germline V gene sequence: CDR1 GTSNPN, CDR2 SVGIG (reference sequence). CDR3 in amino acids: CAWSHGTDTQYF. The CDR3 DNA reads TGTGCCTGGAGTCACGGGACAGATACGCAGTATTTT.

The chain joins TRBV28 to TRBJ2-5, with 8 positions matching TRBD2. The CDR3 length is 15 residues. J was trimmed by 0 bases and V by 9 bases; bases with no gene match: 9. The germline V gene encodes CDR1 MDHEN and CDR2 SYDVKM. The CDR3 DNA sequence: TGTGCCAGTCGTCGGGGTAGCGGGGACCAAGAGACCCAGTACTTC. It specifies CASRRGSGDQETQYF.

J is TRBJ2-1 and V is TRBV14; 10 bases are shared with TRBD2. CDR1 SGHDN and CDR2 FVKESK come from the germline V gene. V shed 5 bases and J 4 bases; nucleotides not matched to a gene: 2. The CDR3 has 14 amino acids. The CDR3 bases are TGTGCCAGCAGCGTTAGCGGGGGGTACAATGAGCAGTTCTTC. It codes for CASSVSGGYNEQFF.

This clone was seen just once. The rearrangement joins TRBV5-1 to TRBJ2-7; 7 bases are shared with TRBD2. Germline values: CDR1 SGHRS, CDR2 YFSETQ. J lost 4 bases, V lost 6 bases, and 16 bases had no gene match. CDR3 length: 16 amino acids. The CDR3 DNA is TGCGCCAGCACCCCCCTGGCGGGCGGGAGCCAGTACGAGCAGTACTTC. Its protein product is CASTPLAGGSQYEQYF.